This T cell receptor (beta chain) was sequenced during a study of control samples from healthy donors and cancer patients. Per germline, CDR1 SGHDN and CDR2 FVKESK. The length of the CDR3 is 12 residues. J lost 13 bases, V lost 5 bases, and 10 bases had no gene match. Libraries were prepared by immunoSEQ multiplex PCR; TCRdb keeps only in-frame clonotypes and omits some of them. Among 90,000 to 130,000 clones, roughly 90% were seen once, and the ten largest hold 3.7%. This clone was picked up a small number of times. This chain joins TRBV14 and TRBJ2-7; 8 bases align to TRBD2. The receptor comes from a woman aged 60 to 75 with lung cancer. Sequencing input: PBMCs. As DNA, the CDR3 is TGTGCCAGCAGCGGGGCAACTAGCGGAGTCTACTTC. Protein sequence: CASSGATSGVYF.